Shown below are 5 T cell receptor beta chains from a single sample sequenced in a study of cytomegalovirus exposure and HLA in healthy donors. A multiplex PCR was run with 60 Vbeta primers and 13 Jbeta primers. The repertoire was sequenced with immunoSEQ multiplex PCR; TCRdb's copy has only in-frame clones and lacks some. The sample lists roughly 250,000 clones, roughly four fifths occurring once. Sequencing input: PBMCs. All receptors come from a woman between 40 and 55 years old in good health and CMV-seropositive.

The chain is built from TRBV5-1 and TRBJ2-1; 11 bases line up with TRBD2. CDR3 size: 18 residues. CDR1 SGHRS and CDR2 YFSETQ come from the germline V gene. Losses at the gene ends were 0 bases for V and 0 bases for J; bases not matched to a gene: 5. The CDR3 reads CASSLGRLAGNSYNEQFF. Written as DNA, the CDR3 is TGCGCCAGCAGCTTGGGGAGACTAGCGGGAAACTCCTACAATGAGCAGTTCTTC.

The V call is TRBV7-2, the J call TRBJ2-7, with TRBD1 matching over 8 bases. The ends lost 2 bases at V and 4 bases at J; junction bases unmatched: 4. The CDR3 covers 14 residues. Germline V CDR1 and CDR2: SGHTA, FQGNSA. In DNA, the CDR3 is TGTGCCAGCAGCTTAAAAGGACAGGGATACGAGCAGTACTTC. It codes for CASSLKGQGYEQYF. Drawing the rest from reference TRBV7-2 and TRBJ2-7, the complete variable domain is GAGVSQSPSNKVTEKGKDVELRCDPISGHTALYWYRQSLGQGLEFLIYFQGNSAPDKSGLPSDRFSAERTGGSVSTLTIQRTQQEDSAVYLCASSLKGQGYEQYFGPGTRLTVT.

The chain combines TRBV19 with TRBJ2-5; D might be TRBD2 (6 bases). Trimming left V 4 bases short and J 1 base short, with 10 bases between. Germline-derived CDR1 and CDR2 are LNHDA and SQIVND (reference sequence). This CDR3 region has 14 residues. CDR3 sequence: CASSTRDFQETQYF. CDR3 bases: TGTGCCAGTAGTACCCGGGACTTCCAAGAGACCCAGTACTTC.

The V gene is TRBV5-1, the J gene TRBJ1-4, with D uncertain. V lost 0 bases and J 7 bases, leaving 10 bases between the germline ends. The CDR3 extends over 14 amino acids. Germline loops: CDR1 SGHRS, CDR2 YFSETQ. CDR3 DNA sequence: TGCGCCAGCAGCTTGGACCGGGGTCTTGAAAAACTGTTTTTT. Translating gives CASSLDRGLEKLFF.

The chain couples TRBV5-1 to TRBJ2-7; 9 positions agree with TRBD1. V shed 2 bases, J shed 2 bases, and the junction held 5 bases outside the gene matches. The CDR3 is 15 residues long. Per germline, CDR1 SGHRS and CDR2 YFSETQ. CDR3 sequence: CASSLLQGAPYEQYF. CDR3 nucleotide sequence: TGCGCCAGCAGCTTACTACAGGGGGCGCCCTACGAGCAGTACTTC.